The 22 T cell receptor beta chains below all came from one sample that was sequenced in a study of cytomegalovirus exposure and HLA in healthy donors (dated by TCRdb to about 2017). The library was produced with the immunoSEQ multiplex PCR assay. For the multiplex PCR, a mixture combining 60 forward primers for TCR Vbeta segments and 13 reverse primers for TCR Jbeta segments was used. Imported from immuneACCESS, the table was reduced by TCRdb to in-frame sequences with V and J called. These copies leave out some clones; in studies compared against another copy, an unresolved V gene accounts for under half, and the cause of the remainder is not known. This sample is represented by over 150,000 clones; roughly 80% of them were singletons. Of the sample, under 4.5% is held by the ten largest clones. Sequenced: PBMCs. The source is a woman between 40 and 50 years old in good health and CMV-seronegative.

The chain recombines TRBV7-8 with TRBJ1-4; 8 bases agree with TRBD1. Germline lookup yields CDR1 SGHVS and CDR2 FQNEAQ. Trimming took 2 bases from V and 8 from J; bases not matched to a gene: 10. This CDR3 is built from 16 residues. Here the CDR3 reads CASSLPTRRDREKLFF. The CDR3 DNA reads TGTGCCAGCAGCTTACCGACCCGCCGGGACAGGGAAAAACTGTTTTTT.

The chain recombines TRBV7-9 with TRBJ2-7; 8 bases fit TRBD2. The CDR3 is made up of 17 amino acids. CDR1 is SEHNR, CDR2 FQNEAQ, per germline (reference sequence). Germline trimming cut 5 bases from V and 5 bases from J; bases unmatched to any gene: 17. CDR3 region: CASSRFRQRESIDEQYF. CDR3 DNA sequence: TGTGCCAGCAGCCGATTTCGGCAGCGGGAGAGTATCGACGAGCAGTACTTC.

V and J are TRBV6-5 and TRBJ2-7, with TRBD1 identical over 8 bases. The germline V gene has CDR1 MNHEY and CDR2 SVGAGI. This CDR3 comprises 15 residues. With 0 bases clipped from V and 2 bases from J, the junction kept 3 bases outside the gene matches. The CDR3 protein is CASSYSGTGPYEQYF. In nucleotides, the CDR3 is TGTGCCAGCAGTTACTCAGGGACAGGACCCTACGAGCAGTACTTC.

This clone was seen a few times. J is TRBJ2-7 and V is TRBV6-1, with D perhaps TRBD2 (6 bases). The V gene's germline CDR1 is MNHNS and CDR2 SASEGT. V was pared by 7 bases and J by 6 bases, with 19 bases between. The CDR3 runs to 14 residues. CDR3 in DNA: TGTGCCAGCACCCCCTGGGGGGAGCGACTCGAGCAGTACTTC. Translating gives CASTPWGERLEQYF.

The rearrangement uses TRBV11-2 and TRBJ2-5; 7 bases line up with TRBD1. With V trimmed by 0 bases and J by 5 bases, 9 bases remained unmatched. The CDR3 is 16 residues long. The germline V gene has CDR1 SGHAT and CDR2 FQNNGV. The CDR3 spells CASSLDGQGVGETQYF. In DNA, the CDR3 is TGTGCCAGCAGCTTAGATGGGCAGGGGGTGGGGGAGACCCAGTACTTC.

V and J are TRBV10-2 and TRBJ2-5; TRBD2 matches 9 bases. V lost 6 bases, J lost 5 bases, and 4 bases stayed unmatched. The germline V gene encodes CDR1 WSHSY and CDR2 SAAADI. The CDR3 length is 13 residues. The CDR3, as DNA: TGCGCCAGCAGAGGGGCGGGAGGGGAGACCCAGTACTTC. Protein product: CASRGAGGETQYF.

This sequence joins TRBV19 and TRBJ1-2; 8 nucleotides line up with TRBD1. V was pared by 7 bases and J by 4 bases, with 5 bases of the junction left unmatched. The CDR3 runs 13 residues. CDR1 and CDR2 from the germline V gene are LNHDA and SQIVND (reference sequence). CDR3 coding DNA: TGTGCCAGTACCGAGGACAGGGCCTATGGCTACACCTTC. As protein: CASTEDRAYGYTF.

J is TRBJ1-2 and V is TRBV18; no clear D. This CDR3 is 17 amino acids long. Germline V lookup: CDR1 KGHSH, CDR2 LQKENI. The V end was cut by 2 bases, the J end by 2 bases, with 18 bases between. The CDR3 nucleotides are TGTGCCAGCTCACCAAGGCAGCTACCGGGGTCGAACTATGGCTACACCTTC. Translation: CASSPRQLPGSNYGYTF.

This clone was found a few times. V is TRBV5-4 and J is TRBJ1-2, with D perhaps matching TRBD1 (6 bases). The germline gives CDR1 SGHNT, CDR2 YYREEE (reference sequence). The CDR3 covers 13 residues. Trimming pared 6 bases from V and 4 bases from J, leaving 13 bases between. The CDR3 sequence is CASNLEDSYGYTF. CDR3 nucleotides: TGTGCCAGCAACCTTGAGGACAGCTATGGCTACACCTTC.

This clone came up a few times. The chain employs TRBV5-1 and TRBJ2-6; weak D call: TRBD1 (5 bases). Trimming pared 7 bases from V and 0 bases from J, leaving 11 bases between. Germline lookup yields CDR1 SGHRS and CDR2 YFSETQ. This CDR3 is 15 amino acids long. CDR3 residues: CASRLDSSGANVLTF. For the CDR3, the DNA is TGCGCCAGCCGACTTGACAGCTCTGGGGCCAACGTCCTGACTTTC.

The chain is built from TRBV5-6 and TRBJ2-1, with 9 bases lining up with TRBD2. J lost 7 bases, V lost 0 bases, and 11 bases had no gene match. Germline values: CDR1 SGHDT, CDR2 YYEEEE. CDR3 length: 17 amino acids. CDR3 DNA: TGTGCCAGCAGCTTGGCCAGGGGTCTAGCGGGGCGAAATGAGCAGTTCTTC. Its translation: CASSLARGLAGRNEQFF.

There are a few counts of this clone. V gene TRBV2 combines with J gene TRBJ1-5, with TRBD1 as a possible D gene (5 bases). Germline loops: CDR1 SNHLY, CDR2 FYNNEI. CDR3 size: 14 residues. V lost 0 bases and J lost 5, with 8 bases in between. The CDR3 DNA follows: TGTGCCAGCAGTGAAGCGTGGGGGGATCAGCCCCAGCATTTT. This sequence encodes CASSEAWGDQPQHF.

This chain uses TRBV4-1 with TRBJ2-7; TRBD1 agrees at 8 bases. The V segment lost 1 base and the J segment 4 bases; nucleotides outside the gene matches: 6. Germline loops: CDR1 MGHRA, CDR2 YSYEKL. This CDR3 comprises 15 residues. The DNA for the CDR3 is TGCGCCAGCAGCCAAGGAGGGACAGGTGGATACGAGCAGTACTTC. Protein sequence: CASSQGGTGGYEQYF.

The V gene is TRBV10-1, the J gene TRBJ1-1; the match to TRBD1 covers 7 bases. The CDR3 covers 13 residues. Germline assignment: CDR1 WNHNN and CDR2 SYGVQD (reference sequence). V shed 2 bases, J shed 3 bases, and the junction held 0 bases outside the gene matches. CDR3 sequence (DNA): TGCGCCAGCAGTGAGCAGGGGGACACTGAAGCTTTCTTT. It translates to CASSEQGDTEAFF.

This clone was seen only once. The chain carries TRBV6-1 and TRBJ2-7; 7 nucleotides align to TRBD1. Trimming cost V 8 bases and J 6 bases; bases outside gene matches: 10. The CDR3 is 13 residues long. Per germline, CDR1 MNHNS and CDR2 SASEGT. The CDR3 reads CASPRARDSEQYF. Here the CDR3 DNA reads TGTGCCAGCCCGAGGGCCAGGGACAGCGAGCAGTACTTC.

The genes are TRBV6-5 and TRBJ1-1; 7 bases match TRBD1. CDR1 MNHEY and CDR2 SVGAGI come from the germline V gene. This CDR3 spans 16 amino acids. The trim removed 0 bases at V and 4 bases at J, leaving 8 bases unmatched. The CDR3 reads CASSYSRRQGSTEAFF. CDR3 nucleotides: TGTGCCAGCAGTTACTCGAGGAGACAGGGAAGCACTGAAGCTTTCTTT.

A few counts support this clone. Other DNA sequences in this specimen translate into the identical CDR3. The J gene is TRBJ1-1, the V gene TRBV7-2, with 8 nucleotides matching TRBD1. The CDR3 contains 12 residues. Germline V gene sequence: CDR1 SGHTA, CDR2 FQGNSA. V gave up 5 bases and J gave up 8 bases; unmatched junction bases: 4. CDR3 loop: CASSRQGLEAFF. Here the CDR3 DNA reads TGTGCCAGCAGCCGACAGGGGCTGGAAGCTTTCTTT.

This clone was seen a handful of times. The chain employs TRBV5-4 and TRBJ2-1; unclear D gene. Trimming left V 0 bases short and J 0 bases short, with 10 bases between. CDR1 and CDR2 from the germline V gene are SGHNT and YYREEE (reference sequence). The CDR3 is made up of 16 amino acids. The CDR3 region has the DNA TGTGCCAGCAGCTTGGAGCCCCTGAGCTCCTACAATGAGCAGTTCTTC. Translated: CASSLEPLSSYNEQFF.

The chain couples TRBV11-3 to TRBJ2-3; TRBD2 agrees at 7 bases. V lost 2 bases, J lost 1 base, and 0 bases stayed unmatched. CDR3 size: 14 residues. Germline V gives CDR1 SGHNT, CDR2 YENEEA. The CDR3 nucleotides read TGTGCCAGCAGCTTAACTAGCGGCACAGATACGCAGTATTTT. The encoded protein is CASSLTSGTDTQYF.

The chain has TRBV5-4 and TRBJ1-2; D not certain. V was pared by 0 bases and J by 8 bases, with 14 bases between. CDR1 and CDR2 (germline): SGHNT, YYREEE (reference sequence). CDR3 length equals 14 residues. CDR3 residues: CASSLVGSLRGYTF. CDR3 DNA: TGTGCCAGCAGCTTGGTTGGGTCTCTGAGGGGCTACACCTTC.

The V call is TRBV19, the J call TRBJ1-5, with D maybe TRBD1 (5 bases). The V end was cut by 7 bases, the J end by 4 bases, with 17 bases between. This CDR3 comprises 15 residues. Germline V lookup: CDR1 LNHDA, CDR2 SQIVND (reference sequence). The CDR3 DNA follows: TGTGCCAGTACCGATATCGGGGGGGTAAATCAGCCCCAGCATTTT. Protein product: CASTDIGGVNQPQHF.

This sequence joins TRBV5-1 and TRBJ2-1; no reliable D call. With 2 bases removed from V and 1 base from J, the gap between germline ends came to 7 bases. The CDR3 loop spans 14 amino acids. The germline V gene has CDR1 SGHRS and CDR2 YFSETQ. Here the CDR3 reads CASSLLRSYNEQFF. The DNA for the CDR3 is TGCGCCAGCAGCTTACTAAGGTCCTACAATGAGCAGTTCTTC. Combining the CDR3 with reference TRBV5-1 and TRBJ2-1 gives the whole variable domain KAGVTQTPRYLIKTRGQQVTLSCSPISGHRSVSWYQQTPGQGLQFLFEYFSETQRNKGNFPGRFSGRQFSNSRSEMNVSTLELGDSALYLCASSLLRSYNEQFFGPGTRLTVL.